This T cell receptor (beta chain) came from a study of blood T cell repertoires in COVID-19. The repertoire was sequenced with immunoSEQ multiplex PCR; TCRdb's copy has only in-frame clones and lacks some. The data hold some 150,000 clones, with 60% to 80% observed a single time. Sequenced input: peripheral blood. The TCR originated in a woman in her 50s with active or convalescent COVID-19.

Here the CDR3 reads CASSSLGGTTGELFF. CDR3 DNA: TGTGCCAGCAGCTCGCTCGGGGGGACCACCGGGGAGCTGTTTTTT. The genes are TRBV7-3 and TRBJ2-2; 7 bases match TRBD2. Germline V gene data show CDR1 as SGHTA and CDR2 as FQGTGA. This CDR3 comprises 15 residues. The V gene end was trimmed by 4 bases and the J gene end by 4 bases; junction bases not matched to a gene: 6.